This T cell receptor (beta chain) originates from a study of blood T cell repertoires in COVID-19. In this sample, this clone turned up once. Per the study methods: Counts of nucleated cells, estimated from reference gene primer amplification, were obtained. The table came from immunoSEQ multiplex PCR; TCRdb's copy has only in-frame clones and leaves some out. V and J calls and clone size are given by that table; D and trimming were obtained from the DNA. The sample holds about 88,000 clones; around nine tenths are singletons and the top ten take around 3%. The ends were cut back, 0 bases at V and 0 bases at J, with 9 bases in the middle. This CDR3 is 17 amino acids long. The V gene's germline CDR1 is LGHNA and CDR2 YNFKEQ.

The J gene is TRBJ1-6, the V gene TRBV4-2; D not resolved. This receptor was identified in a woman of 80 years or more with acute or convalescent COVID-19. The sequenced sample consisted of peripheral blood. The CDR3 DNA reads TGTGCCAGCAGCCAAGATGTCGGTTTCTCCTATAATTCACCCCTCCACTTT. This translates into CASSQDVGFSYNSPLHF.